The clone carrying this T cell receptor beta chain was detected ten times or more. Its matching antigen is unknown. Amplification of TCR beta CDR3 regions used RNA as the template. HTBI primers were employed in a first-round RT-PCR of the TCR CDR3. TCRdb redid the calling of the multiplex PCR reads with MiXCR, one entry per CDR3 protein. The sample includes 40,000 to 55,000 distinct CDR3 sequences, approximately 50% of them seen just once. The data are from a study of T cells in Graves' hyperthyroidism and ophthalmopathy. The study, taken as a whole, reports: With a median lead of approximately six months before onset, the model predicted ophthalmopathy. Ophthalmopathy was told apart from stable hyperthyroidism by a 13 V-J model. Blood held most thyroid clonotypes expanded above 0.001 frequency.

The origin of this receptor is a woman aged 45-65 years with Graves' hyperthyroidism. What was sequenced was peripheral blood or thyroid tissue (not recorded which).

The CDR3 spells CAPQGGLYYGYTF. Here the CDR3 DNA reads TGTGCCCCACAGGGGGGTTTATACTATGGCTACACCTTC. The chain links TRBV10-3 to TRBJ1-2; 8 bases align to TRBD1. The germline gives CDR1 ENHRY, CDR2 SYGVKD. The CDR3 is 13 amino acids. Trimming took 11 bases from V and 3 from J; bases not matched to a gene: 8.